These 4 T cell receptor beta chains share one sample of origin, sequenced in a study of cytomegalovirus exposure and HLA in healthy donors. With 60 Vbeta and 13 Jbeta primers, the PCR was carried out. Only in-frame clones appear in the TCRdb table, and some are missing; sequencing was by immunoSEQ multiplex PCR. The repertoire holds around 67,000 clones, with 70% to 80% as singletons. Sample: PBMCs. These receptors all stem from a man aged 18 to 30 in good health and CMV-seropositive.

This clone is a singleton in its sample. This chain links TRBV13 with TRBJ2-1, with a weak D call TRBD2 (5 bases). The ends were cut back, 5 bases at V and 8 bases at J, with 13 bases in the middle. Germline-derived CDR1 and CDR2 are PRHDT and FYEKMQ (reference sequence). The CDR3 runs 13 residues. This CDR3 reads CASSLSGWDEQFF. For the CDR3, the DNA is TGTGCCAGCAGCCTGAGCGGATGGGATGAGCAGTTCTTC.

This clone was found a few times. The genes are TRBV6-5 and TRBJ2-1; D not resolved. The CDR3 consists of 14 residues. The V end lost 2 bases, the J end lost 6 bases, and 11 bases lay between the germline ends. Germline V CDR1 and CDR2: MNHEY, SVGAGI. In DNA, the CDR3 is TGTGCCAGCAGTTACAGAGATAACTTCAATGAGCAGTTCTTC. Translated, it gives CASSYRDNFNEQFF.

This chain connects TRBV7-2 to TRBJ1-2, with D tentatively TRBD1 (5 bases). The V end lost 3 bases, the J end lost 4 bases, and 9 bases lay between the germline ends. The CDR3 loop spans 13 amino acids. Per the germline V gene, CDR1 is SGHTA and CDR2 is FQGNSA. The CDR3 loop is CASSFGAVYGYTF. DNA of the CDR3: TGTGCCAGCAGCTTTGGGGCAGTCTATGGCTACACCTTC.

The rearrangement uses TRBV7-6 and TRBJ1-5; D is ambiguous. The V gene lost 5 bases and the J gene lost 5 bases, with 10 bases spanning the gap. CDR3 length: 13 amino acids. The germline V gene encodes CDR1 SGHVS and CDR2 FNYEAQ. The CDR3 nucleotides are TGTGCCAGCAGCCTTTCCGTCGATCAGCCCCAGCATTTT. Amino acids: CASSLSVDQPQHF.